The 32 T cell receptor beta chains in this list originate from one sample, sequenced in a study of blood T cell repertoires in COVID-19. Clones were read by immunoSEQ multiplex PCR, and TCRdb kept only the in-frame ones, dropping some. The sample includes 30,000 or so clones, roughly four fifths of them seen just once. Sample: peripheral blood. Source of these receptors: an elderly man with active or convalescent COVID-19.

There are a few counts of this clone. This chain links TRBV5-1 with TRBJ2-6; 8 bases map to TRBD1. The germline gives CDR1 SGHRS, CDR2 YFSETQ. V shed 2 bases and J 3 bases; nucleotides not matched to a gene: 4. The CDR3 covers 16 residues. The CDR3 spells CASSLSGGDGANVLTF. The DNA for the CDR3 is TGCGCCAGCAGCTTATCAGGGGGCGATGGGGCCAACGTCCTGACTTTC.

The chain joins TRBV5-1 to TRBJ2-1; D perhaps matches TRBD2 (5 bases). The germline V gene encodes CDR1 SGHRS and CDR2 YFSETQ. This CDR3 spans 17 amino acids. The germline V and J ends were trimmed by 4 bases and 0 bases, with 17 bases remaining between them. The CDR3 region has the DNA TGCGCCAGCAGCCCGTCGGGGAATCGAGGCTCCTACAATGAGCAGTTCTTC. Translated, it gives CASSPSGNRGSYNEQFF.

The chain links TRBV18 to TRBJ2-5; TRBD1 is a possible D gene (6 bases). Between the trimmed V and J ends, which lost 3 bases and 4 bases, there was a span of 12 bases. CDR1 is KGHSH and CDR2 is LQKENI in the germline V gene. This CDR3 region has 14 residues. The chain's CDR3 is CASSPQQGRETQYF. DNA of the CDR3: TGTGCCAGCTCACCCCAGCAGGGGAGAGAGACCCAGTACTTC.

The rearrangement joins TRBV5-1 to TRBJ2-7, with TRBD1 matching 9 bases. CDR3 length equals 15 residues. Germline loops: CDR1 SGHRS, CDR2 YFSETQ. Unmatched junction bases numbered 7, after V lost 0 bases and J lost 6 bases. CDR3 residues: CASSLGDRAPSEQYF. DNA of the CDR3: TGCGCCAGCAGCTTGGGGGACAGGGCCCCCTCCGAGCAGTACTTC. Together with reference TRBV5-1 and TRBJ2-7, the CDR3 gives the full variable domain: KAGVTQTPRYLIKTRGQQVTLSCSPISGHRSVSWYQQTPGQGLQFLFEYFSETQRNKGNFPGRFSGRQFSNSRSEMNVSTLELGDSALYLCASSLGDRAPSEQYFGPGTRLTVT.

The chain employs TRBV6-5 and TRBJ2-7, with 9 positions matching TRBD2. Germline lookup yields CDR1 MNHEY and CDR2 SVGAGI. J gave up 3 bases and V 5 bases, and 8 bases lay outside the gene matches. This CDR3 is built from 15 residues. CDR3 amino acids: CASSQTHSGSYEQYF. CDR3 nucleotide sequence: TGTGCCAGCAGTCAAACTCATAGCGGGAGCTACGAGCAGTACTTC.

CDR3 loop: CASMQPGQLSNQPQHF. DNA of the CDR3: TGTGCCAGTATGCAACCGGGACAGTTAAGCAATCAGCCCCAGCATTTT. The rearrangement uses TRBV19 and TRBJ1-5, with 7 positions matching TRBD1. Germline trimming cut 7 bases from V and 1 base from J; bases unmatched to any gene: 10. The CDR3 runs to 16 residues. Germline CDR1 is LNHDA and CDR2 is SQIVND (reference sequence).

The J gene is TRBJ1-2, the V gene TRBV27; D call uncertain. Trimming left V 2 bases short and J 8 bases short, with 12 bases between. The CDR3 runs 13 residues. CDR1 and CDR2 (germline): MNHEY, SMNVEV (reference sequence). CDR3 residues: CASSLNPYTGYTF. The CDR3 DNA is TGTGCCAGCAGTTTAAACCCCTATACCGGCTACACCTTC.

CDR3 amino acids: CASSFRWASNQPQHF. The DNA for the CDR3 is TGTGCCAGCAGTTTCCGATGGGCTAGCAATCAGCCCCAGCATTTT. The chain uses TRBV27 and TRBJ1-5; D gene uncertain. The CDR3 is made up of 15 amino acids. Germline loops: CDR1 MNHEY, CDR2 SMNVEV (reference sequence). Trimming pared 3 bases from V and 0 bases from J, leaving 9 bases between.

This clone appeared once. This chain joins TRBV6-1 and TRBJ2-7; possibly TRBD2 for D (6 bases). V was cut by 3 bases and J by 6 bases, with 12 bases left in between. The CDR3 sequence is 13 residues long. The germline CDR1 and CDR2 sequences are MNHNS and SASEGT. CDR3 loop: CASSEGGSGEQYF. CDR3 coding DNA: TGTGCCAGCAGTGAGGGGGGATCTGGCGAGCAGTACTTC.

This chain connects TRBV5-8 to TRBJ2-6, with 8 bases matching TRBD1. CDR1 is SGHTS, CDR2 YDEGEE, per germline. Unmatched junction bases numbered 5, after V lost 4 bases and J lost 2 bases. This CDR3 has 16 residues. CDR3: CASSKQQGAGANVLTF. Written as DNA, the CDR3 is TGTGCCAGCAGCAAACAACAGGGGGCTGGGGCCAACGTCCTGACTTTC.

This chain connects TRBV7-9 to TRBJ2-1, with 9 positions matching TRBD1. This CDR3 has 15 residues. J gave up 6 bases and V 1 base, and 4 bases lay outside the gene matches. Germline CDR1 reads SEHNR; CDR2 reads FQNEAQ (reference sequence). CDR3 DNA sequence: TGTGCCAGCAGCTTAGACAGGGGGCAGAGCAATGAGCAGTTCTTC. It translates to CASSLDRGQSNEQFF.

V is TRBV4-1 and J is TRBJ2-7; possibly TRBD2 for D (5 bases). The CDR3 totals 14 residues. Trimming stripped 2 bases from V and 0 bases from J, with 8 bases between. The germline V gene has CDR1 MGHRA and CDR2 YSYEKL. The CDR3 DNA reads as TGCGCCAGCAGCCAACATAGCGACTCCTACGAGCAGTACTTC. It yields the protein CASSQHSDSYEQYF.

This clone came up once. This chain links TRBV30 with TRBJ1-3, with TRBD1 identical over 7 bases. Per the germline V gene, CDR1 is GTSNPN and CDR2 is SVGIG (reference sequence). The CDR3 runs 16 residues. The junction had 7 bases not matched to a gene; V was cut back by 2 bases and J by 0 bases. CDR3 DNA: TGTGCCTGGAGTACTTGGGGGACAGACTCTGGAAACACCATATATTTT. The encoded protein is CAWSTWGTDSGNTIYF.

The chain joins TRBV21-1 to TRBJ1-4; the D call in the table, TRBD1, was not verified against the DNA. TRBV21-1 is an annotated pseudogene. The CDR3 spans 16 residues. The CDR3 sequence: CAGRVAGCGTNEKLFF. The CDR3 coding sequence is TGTGCCGGACGGGTGGCAGGGTGTGGAACTAATGAAAAACTGTTTTTT.

The genes are TRBV27 and TRBJ2-1; the match to TRBD2 covers 14 bases. V gave up 9 bases and J gave up 6 bases; unmatched junction bases: 7. The germline gives CDR1 MNHEY, CDR2 SMNVEV (reference sequence). The CDR3 consists of 15 residues. The CDR3 region is CASTPGLAGVNEQFF. The CDR3 DNA follows: TGTGCCAGTACCCCGGGACTAGCGGGAGTCAATGAGCAGTTCTTC.

The chain links TRBV6-2 or TRBV6-3 to TRBJ2-1, with D maybe TRBD1 (6 bases). CDR3 size: 15 residues. The ends were cut back, 6 bases at V and 1 base at J, with 13 bases in the middle. In germline, CDR1 is MNHEY, CDR2 SVGEGT. The CDR3 nucleotides are TGTGCCAGCAGCCGTAGGGGGAAGTCCTACAATGAGCAGTTCTTC. This gives the protein CASSRRGKSYNEQFF.

The CDR3 DNA reads TGTGCCAGTAGTATTTGGCCCCCAGAGGGGACAGGGGTTCAGCCCCAGCATTTT. Translating gives CASSIWPPEGTGVQPQHF. The chain carries TRBV19 and TRBJ1-5; TRBD1 aligns across 10 bases. The CDR3 spans 18 residues. J was trimmed by 6 bases and V by 3 bases; bases with no gene match: 14. The germline V gene encodes CDR1 LNHDA and CDR2 SQIVND (reference sequence).

Details on this clone: A junction boundary mismatches the germline segment, possibly from a read error. The chain uses TRBV23-1 and TRBJ1-3, with TRBD1 matching over 9 bases. TRBV23-1 is labeled an ORF, and its function is uncertain. The CDR3 loop spans 13 amino acids. The CDR3 here is CARPGTGRNPIYF. CDR3 DNA: TGCGCCAGGCCAGGGACAGGGAGAAACCCCATATATTTT.

The CDR3 coding sequence is TGTGCCAGCTCCCGGGACAGCCATCAGCCCCAGCATTTT. This gives the protein CASSRDSHQPQHF. This sequence joins TRBV6-5 and TRBJ1-5, with 7 bases that match TRBD1. The CDR3 extends over 13 amino acids. V lost 8 bases and J lost 5; bases outside the gene matches: 6. Looked up from germline, CDR1 is MNHEY and CDR2 is SVGAGI.

This chain joins TRBV3-1 (or the pseudogene TRBV3-2) and TRBJ2-1; tentatively, D is TRBD2 (5 bases). Between the trimmed V and J ends, which lost 3 bases and 0 bases, there was a span of 9 bases. The CDR3 is 15 residues long. Per germline, CDR1 LGHDT and CDR2 YNNKEL (reference sequence). CDR3 DNA sequence: TGTGCCAGCAGCCACGGACTTTTCTCCTACAATGAGCAGTTCTTC. Protein sequence: CASSHGLFSYNEQFF.

In this sample, this clone turned up a few times. The chain uses TRBV29-1 and TRBJ2-7; maybe TRBD2 (6 bases). Trimming took off 7 bases at V and 0 bases at J, with 25 bases between the two ends. The V gene's germline CDR1 is SQVTM and CDR2 ANQGSEA. The CDR3 is 17 residues long. Here the CDR3 DNA reads TGCAGCGGGCGGATAACCGACTCTAGCGTACCCTCCTACGAGCAGTACTTC. Encoded protein: CSGRITDSSVPSYEQYF.

V is TRBV30 and J is TRBJ1-5, with TRBD1 matching 7 bases. Per germline, CDR1 GTSNPN and CDR2 SVGIG (reference sequence). V lost 2 bases to trimming and J lost 1 base; unmatched junction nucleotides: 8. The CDR3 is 16 residues long. CDR3 sequence: CAWSTQTGRSNQPQHF. CDR3 nucleotide sequence: TGTGCCTGGAGTACACAGACAGGGCGCAGCAATCAGCCCCAGCATTTT.

The chain carries TRBV6-1 and TRBJ1-1; 7 positions match TRBD1. The CDR3 consists of 16 residues. From germline, CDR1 is MNHNS and CDR2 SASEGT. Trimming took 0 bases from V and 0 from J; bases not matched to a gene: 4. CDR3 nucleotides: TGTGCCAGCAGTGAAGCTATGGGACAGTTGAACACTGAAGCTTTCTTT. As protein: CASSEAMGQLNTEAFF.

The V and J genes are TRBV29-1 and TRBJ2-1; a weak D match, TRBD1 (5 bases). The V and J ends lost 8 bases and 1 base respectively, with 12 bases between them. The CDR3 sequence is 13 residues long. The germline V gene encodes CDR1 SQVTM and CDR2 ANQGSEA. The CDR3 DNA follows: TGCAGCACCCTTGGGGCATCCTACAATGAGCAGTTCTTC. Its protein product is CSTLGASYNEQFF.

V and J are TRBV29-1 and TRBJ1-1; 8 nucleotides agree with TRBD1. The J segment lost 1 base and the V segment lost 7 bases, leaving 8 bases of the junction unmatched. Germline CDR1 is SQVTM and CDR2 is ANQGSEA. The CDR3 loop spans 14 amino acids. The CDR3 sequence: CSAGGTGPNTEAFF. The CDR3, as DNA: TGCAGCGCTGGGGGGACAGGACCGAACACTGAAGCTTTCTTT. Filled out from reference TRBV29-1 and TRBJ1-1, the complete variable domain reads SAVISQKPSRDICQRGTSLTIQCQVDSQVTMMFWYRQQPGQSLTLIATANQGSEATYESGFVIDKFPISRPNLTFSTLTVSNMSPEDSSIYLCSAGGTGPNTEAFFGQGTRLTVV.

In this sample, this clone turned up a few times. The genes are TRBV9 and TRBJ2-1; unclear D gene. The CDR3 covers 14 residues. The V gene's germline CDR1 is SGDLS and CDR2 YYNGEE. Between the trimmed V and J ends, which lost 0 bases and 0 bases, there was a span of 4 bases. CDR3 DNA: TGTGCCAGCAGCGTAGGGAGCTCCTACAATGAGCAGTTCTTC. It translates to CASSVGSSYNEQFF.

The chain joins TRBV9 to TRBJ1-2, with D unclear. The CDR3 contains 13 residues. In germline, CDR1 is SGDLS, CDR2 YYNGEE. V lost 0 bases and J 4 bases, leaving 7 bases between the germline ends. CDR3 protein: CASSVGGFYGYTF. CDR3 bases: TGTGCCAGCAGCGTAGGAGGATTCTATGGCTACACCTTC.

This clone was observed a single time. V is TRBV19 and J is TRBJ2-3, with 8 bases matching TRBD2. From germline, CDR1 is LNHDA and CDR2 SQIVND (reference sequence). The CDR3 totals 13 residues. The V segment lost 5 bases and the J segment 4 bases; nucleotides outside the gene matches: 2. CDR3 coding DNA: TGTGCCAGTAGTGACGGGGGGGCAGATACGCAGTATTTT. It is translated as CASSDGGADTQYF.

The chain recombines TRBV5-4 with TRBJ2-2; 7 nucleotides line up with TRBD1. J was trimmed by 7 bases and V by 4 bases; bases with no gene match: 7. Germline CDR1 is SGHNT and CDR2 is YYREEE (reference sequence). The CDR3 runs to 14 residues. In DNA form, the CDR3 reads TGTGCCAGCAGCGGAAGGGGGCTCGGCGGGGAGCTGTTTTTT. Translating gives CASSGRGLGGELFF.

This chain uses TRBV5-1 with TRBJ1-1; tentative D call: TRBD1 (6 bases). V was trimmed by 0 bases and J by 4 bases, leaving 16 bases between them. Per germline, CDR1 SGHRS and CDR2 YFSETQ. This CDR3 has 16 amino acids. Here the CDR3 reads CASSLGITGWLTEAFF. The CDR3 DNA reads TGCGCCAGCAGCTTGGGGATCACAGGGTGGCTCACTGAAGCTTTCTTT.

The chain employs TRBV24-1 and TRBJ2-7; possible D gene TRBD1, 5 bases. Trimming cost V 6 bases and J 0 bases, with 8 bases left between them. Germline V lookup: CDR1 KGHDR, CDR2 SFDVKD. The CDR3 covers 13 residues. DNA of the CDR3: TGTGCCACCAGTTCGACAGTCTCCTACGAGCAGTACTTC. This translates into CATSSTVSYEQYF.

This rearrangement joins TRBV19 to TRBJ2-7; 9 nucleotides line up with TRBD1. Per the germline V gene, CDR1 is LNHDA and CDR2 is SQIVND (reference sequence). The CDR3 contains 15 residues. With V trimmed by 8 bases and J by 0 bases, 8 bases remained unmatched. Written as DNA, the CDR3 is TGTGCCAGTCGAAGGGGACAGGGATTCTCCTACGAGCAGTACTTC. The encoded protein is CASRRGQGFSYEQYF.